This is a list of T cell receptor beta chains from one sample in a study of cytomegalovirus exposure and HLA in healthy donors. Method: immunoSEQ multiplex PCR; TCRdb's copy keeps in-frame clones and lacks some. In the table there are approximately 97,000 clones, around three quarters of which are singletons. Input material: PBMCs. The receptors come from a male donor in good health and CMV-seropositive. CDR3s include the opening cysteine and the closing phenylalanine or tryptophan. D genes are given only for firm matches. Part of the rows lack a size; the others show once, few, many or a class for expanded clones.

>TRBV6-5|TRBD2|TRBJ2-1|16|NA
TGTGCCAGCAGTTACTCCTCTAGCGGGGGGTCTCATGAGCAGTTCTTC
CASSYSSSGGSHEQFF
>TRBV7-3|NA|TRBJ1-6|16|NA
TGTGCCAGCAGCTCGTCTACCGGGGGTTTACGTTCACCCCTCCACTTT
CASSSSTGGLRSPLHF
>TRBV4-3|TRBD1|TRBJ2-1|17|NA
TGCGCCAGCAGCCGGAACAGCGGGACAGGGACCTACAATGAGCAGTTCTTC
CASSRNSGTGTYNEQFF
>TRBV2|TRBD2|TRBJ2-3|15|NA
TGTGCCAGCAGTGAAACCCGGGGGGATTCAGATACGCAGTATTTT
CASSETRGDSDTQYF
>TRBV2|NA|TRBJ1-2|13|NA
TGTGCCAGCCGGCAGGGGAGCCCCTATGGCTACACCTTC
CASRQGSPYGYTF
>TRBV19|NA|TRBJ1-1|13|few
TGTGCCAGTAGTCTTGACAGGAACACTGAAGCTTTCTTT
CASSLDRNTEAFF
>TRBV9|NA|TRBJ2-5|14|NA
TGTGCCAGCGCAGGGTCCGGGGGCCAAGAGACCCAGTACTTC
CASAGSGGQETQYF
>TRBV28|TRBD1|TRBJ1-1|14|NA
TGTGCCAGCAGTTTCGCAGGGGGCATCTCGGAAGCTTTCTTT
CASSFAGGISEAFF
>TRBV19|TRBD1|TRBJ1-4|15|NA
TGTGCCAGTAGTAAGACAGGGCTGTGGAGGGAAAAACTGTTTTTT
CASSKTGLWREKLFF
>TRBV21-1|NA|TRBJ1-5|17|NA
TGTGCCAGCAGCCGCTACCCCAGGGGTCTCCCGAATCAGCCCCAGCATTTT
CASSRYPRGLPNQPQHF
>TRBV4-1|NA|TRBJ2-1|14|NA
TGCGCCAGCAGCCAAGGGGAGACCTACAATGAGCAGTTCTTC
CASSQGETYNEQFF
>TRBV4-1|TRBD1|TRBJ2-3|16|NA
TGCGCCAGCAGCCCGACAGGGGGTTTTAGCACAGATACGCAGTATTTT
CASSPTGGFSTDTQYF
>TRBV5-1|NA|TRBJ1-2|12|NA
TGCGCCAGCAGCTTGGACGGCTATGGCTACACCTTC
CASSLDGYGYTF
>TRBV5-1|NA|TRBJ1-2|14|NA
TGCGCCAGCAGCTTTCCCGGCAGGGCTGACGGCTACACCTTC
CASSFPGRADGYTF
>TRBV9|NA|TRBJ1-4|13|NA
TGTGCCAGCAATCAGGGGCCTAATGAAAAACTGTTTTTT
CASNQGPNEKLFF
>TRBV6-6|NA|TRBJ1-1|13|NA
TGTGCCAGCAGGACGGGAGGGAGAACTGAAGCTTTCTTT
CASRTGGRTEAFF
>TRBV2|TRBD2|TRBJ2-5|14|NA
TGTGCCAGCAGTGTCACGGGAGGGGGAGAGACCCAGTACTTC
CASSVTGGGETQYF
>TRBV29-1|NA|TRBJ1-1|12|NA
TGCAGCGTTGCTGGGCGGGGAAGTGAAGCTTTCTTT
CSVAGRGSEAFF
>TRBV29-1|NA|TRBJ1-2|13|NA
TGCAGCGCCGCACAGGATATCAACTATGGCTACACCTTC
CSAAQDINYGYTF
>TRBV7-2|TRBD1|TRBJ1-6|18|NA
TGTGCCAGCAGCCCTGACAGGGGCTTCCCCTTGGGGTATTCACCCCTCCACTTT
CASSPDRGFPLGYSPLHF
>TRBV4-3|NA|TRBJ2-1|17|NA
TGCGCCAGCAGCCAAGATCCGACAGGCCCCATCCTCAATGAGCAGTTCTTC
CASSQDPTGPILNEQFF
>TRBV5-4|NA|TRBJ1-3|14|NA
TGTGCCAGCAGCCCGGGATCCTCTGGAAACACCATATATTTT
CASSPGSSGNTIYF
>TRBV30|NA|TRBJ1-5|13|NA
TGTGCCTGGAGTGTACGTAGAAATCAGCCCCAGCATTTT
CAWSVRRNQPQHF
>TRBV5-1|NA|TRBJ2-3|13|NA
TGCGCCAGCAGCTTCGACTCCACAGATACGCAGTATTTT
CASSFDSTDTQYF
>TRBV30|NA|TRBJ1-1|14|NA
TGTGCCTGGAAACCCCACAGGGAGATCCTTGAAGCTTTCTTT
CAWKPHREILEAFF
>TRBV27|TRBD1|TRBJ2-5|15|NA
TGTGCCAGCAGCCCTGACAGGGGGCCTCCAGAGACCCAGTACTTC
CASSPDRGPPETQYF
>TRBV30|TRBD1|TRBJ1-5|15|NA
TGTGCCTGGTCGGGGACAGCCCATAGCAATCAGCCCCAGCATTTT
CAWSGTAHSNQPQHF
>TRBV5-1|NA|TRBJ2-1|14|few
TGCGCCAGCAGCCCTTTTTCGAGAAACAATGAGCAGTTCTTC
CASSPFSRNNEQFF
>TRBV4-2|NA|TRBJ1-3|15|NA
TGTGCCAGCAGCCAAGGGCCCAGCTCTGGAAACACCATATATTTT
CASSQGPSSGNTIYF
>TRBV6-5|NA|TRBJ2-7|15|few
TGTGCCAGCAGTTACTCGAGCGCGGGAACCTACGAGCAGTACTTC
CASSYSSAGTYEQYF
>TRBV25-1|NA|TRBJ2-1|17|few
TGTGGCAGCACCCTTGGACAAGGGATGGGGGGATACAATGAGCAGTTCTTC
CGSTLGQGMGGYNEQFF
>TRBV10-3|NA|TRBJ1-3|14|NA
TGTGCCACCCGACGGACACTCTCTGGAAACACCATATATTTT
CATRRTLSGNTIYF
>TRBV7-9|NA|TRBJ1-3|16|few
TGTGCCAGCAGCTCAAGCGGGGAGGGGTACGGAAACACCATATATTTT
CASSSSGEGYGNTIYF
>TRBV6-4|NA|TRBJ2-1|12|NA
TGTGCCAGCAGCCAAACAGGGCGGGAGCAGTTCTTC
CASSQTGREQFF
>TRBV5-4|TRBD2|TRBJ2-1|17|NA
TGTGCCAGCAGCATGGGGGGCGGGGGGAAACCCTACAATGAGCAGTTCTTC
CASSMGGGGKPYNEQFF
>TRBV2|TRBD1|TRBJ1-4|15|NA
TGTGCCAGCAGCGCTGATGGGACAGGGAATGAAAAACTGTTTTTT
CASSADGTGNEKLFF
>TRBV6-6|TRBD1|TRBJ1-5|12|NA
TGTGCCAGCAGTCAGGGGGATCAGCCCCAGCATTTT
CASSQGDQPQHF
>TRBV5-1|NA|TRBJ2-4|14|NA
TGCGCCAGCAGCGTGGGCCCGGGGGTGGACATTCAGTACTTC
CASSVGPGVDIQYF
>TRBV28|NA|TRBJ1-6|13|NA
TGTGCCAGCACTGGGGAGGTTAATTCACCCCTCCACTTT
CASTGEVNSPLHF
>TRBV30|NA|TRBJ2-3|15|NA
TGTGCCTGGAGTAGGCGGCTTCTGAGCACAGATACGCAGTATTTT
CAWSRRLLSTDTQYF
>TRBV30|NA|TRBJ1-1|14|NA
TGTGCCTGGAGTGTTCGGCAGGTGAACACTGAAGCTTTCTTT
CAWSVRQVNTEAFF
>TRBV5-1|TRBD2|TRBJ2-3|16|NA
TGCGCCAGCAGCTTGGCCACTAGCGGGTCTACAGATACGCAGTATTTT
CASSLATSGSTDTQYF
>TRBV7-2|NA|TRBJ1-2|14|NA
TGTGCCAGCACCTCCGTGCGAGCCCAGGGTGGCTACACCTTC
CASTSVRAQGGYTF
>TRBV2|TRBD2|TRBJ2-7|14|NA
TGTGCCAGCAATGGACTAGCGGGGGATTACGAGCAGTACTTC
CASNGLAGDYEQYF
>TRBV29-1|TRBD1|TRBJ1-1|13|NA
TGCAGCGGCGGACAGGGGGCAGGCGCTGAAGCTTTCTTT
CSGGQGAGAEAFF
>TRBV25-1|TRBD2|TRBJ2-7|16|once
TGTGCCAGCAGTTCCCCGACTAGCGGGGGGACATACGAGCAGTACTTC
CASSSPTSGGTYEQYF
>TRBV6-6|TRBD1|TRBJ1-2|15|few
TGTGCCAGCTCTGGGACAGGGACGTCTAACTATGGCTACACCTTC
CASSGTGTSNYGYTF
>TRBV2|NA|TRBJ1-4|13|NA
TGTGCCAGCAGTAGCCCGGTCCTCTCGGGACTGTTTTTT
CASSSPVLSGLFF
>TRBV28|TRBD1|TRBJ1-1|15|NA
TGTGCCAGCAGTCGAACGGGACAGTCTGACACTGAAGCTTTCTTT
CASSRTGQSDTEAFF
>TRBV11-3|NA|TRBJ2-7|15|NA
TGTGCCAGCAGCTACGGGCAGGGGATCGTCTACGAGCAGTACTTC
CASSYGQGIVYEQYF
>TRBV5-1|TRBD2|TRBJ2-7|15|NA
TGCGCCAGCAGCCCCTTGACTAGCGGGGGCTACGAGCAGTACTTC
CASSPLTSGGYEQYF
>TRBV6-6|NA|TRBJ2-6|16|once
TGTGCCAGCAGTTACTCGAGCGGCTCTGGGGCCAACGTCCTGACTTTC
CASSYSSGSGANVLTF
>TRBV5-1|NA|TRBJ1-1|13|NA
TGCGCCAGCAGCTTGGGACCGGGGACTGAAGCTTTCTTT
CASSLGPGTEAFF
>TRBV5-1|TRBD1|TRBJ2-7|16|NA
TGCGCCAGCAGCTTAAAACCGGGGACAGGGGGCGACGAGCAGTACTTC
CASSLKPGTGGDEQYF
>TRBV5-1|NA|TRBJ1-4|14|NA
TGCGCCAGCAGCTCCCAGGGCTTCGGTGAAAAACTGTTTTTT
CASSSQGFGEKLFF
>TRBV4-1|TRBD1|TRBJ1-6|16|NA
TGCGCCAGCAGCCAAGAAGTTCAGGGGGCTAATTCACCCCTCCACTTT
CASSQEVQGANSPLHF
>TRBV7-9|TRBD1|TRBJ2-7|15|NA
TGTGCCAGCAGCTCGGGACAGGGGTCCTTCTACGAGCAGTACTTC
CASSSGQGSFYEQYF
>TRBV5-6|TRBD2|TRBJ2-5|17|NA
TGTGCCAGCAGCCCTGGACTAGTCGGAGGGGCGTGGGAGACCCAGTACTTC
CASSPGLVGGAWETQYF
>TRBV2|NA|TRBJ1-2|15|few
TGTGCCAGCAGTGACGGGGGGCGCGAAGGCTATGGCTACACCTTC
CASSDGGREGYGYTF